These T cell receptor beta chains were read from a single sample in a study of blood T cell repertoires in COVID-19. This table comes from immunoSEQ multiplex PCR, and its TCRdb copy is limited to in-frame clones, with some not included. This table has more than 100,000 clones, around 76% appearing once. Sample: peripheral blood. Receptors were obtained from a man aged 70 or older with acute or convalescent COVID-19. Each CDR3 is given without its conserved first and last residue. D genes are given only for firm matches. For some rows the clone size is stated as once, few or many, or as a class when expanded; others skip it.

d_call j_call v_call clone_size cdr3_aa
NA TRBJ1-3 TRBV13 NA ASSLVGSSGNTIY
TRBD1 TRBJ2-7 TRBV18 once ASSPGGQGNEQY
TRBD1 TRBJ2-6 TRBV9 NA ASSERGQGTPGANVLT
NA TRBJ1-2 TRBV10-3 NA AISESTGNTYGYT
TRBD1 TRBJ1-4 TRBV24-1 NA ATSGGTGTTNEKLF
NA TRBJ1-1 TRBV18 few ASSPPEGEAF
TRBD1 TRBJ1-1 TRBV7-8 few ASSNDRGTEAF
NA TRBJ1-2 TRBV5-5 few ASSLTFGYT
TRBD2 TRBJ2-3 TRBV4-2 once ASSQGTSGPSTDTQY
TRBD1 TRBJ1-1 TRBV19 NA ASSPSPGQGEAF
NA TRBJ1-6 TRBV10-3 NA AITGGGSPLH
NA TRBJ2-3 TRBV7-2 NA ASSSRRGFTDTQY
NA TRBJ1-2 TRBV4-2 few ASSGGLGYGNYGYT
TRBD1 TRBJ1-4 TRBV7-3 NA ASRFRDRSEKLF
TRBD1 TRBJ1-2 TRBV19 once ASSILDRDHYGYT
NA TRBJ2-7 TRBV5-1 NA ASRLGAYEQY
NA TRBJ2-3 TRBV5-1 NA ASSGGAPTDTQY
NA TRBJ1-1 TRBV4-2 NA ASSQGPGDQNTEAF
TRBD2 TRBJ2-5 TRBV5-1 NA ASSRRPSGGIQETQY
TRBD2 TRBJ2-5 TRBV7-2 NA ASSKGVTSTETQY
NA TRBJ1-3 TRBV5-1 NA ASSLDQGTGNTIY
NA TRBJ1-1 TRBV5-1 NA ASSPNRGLMNTEAF
NA TRBJ1-1 TRBV27 few ASSFRGTEAF